Reported below is one TCR beta chain. Within the sample, other DNA sequences also encode this same CDR3. The record originates from a study of CD8+ T cells in alopecia areata. Study details: Patients received oral tofacitinib, 5 to 10 mg twice daily, for moderate-to-severe alopecia areata. Treatment ran 6 to 18 months, with 6 months of follow-up afterward.

Investigators isolated RNA and reverse transcribed it into cDNA to act as the sequencing template. Repertoires were generated with immunoSEQ multiplex PCR, while TCRdb's copy carries only in-frame clones and drops some. Of 130,000 to 150,000 clones listed, roughly 44% are singletons. The CDR3 has 16 residues. V dropped 2 bases and J dropped 0; count of bases not matched to a gene: 4. Germline V gene data show CDR1 as MGHRA and CDR2 as YSYEKL. Specimen: CD4+ T cells sorted from blood. The sequence was collected from a human donor with alopecia areata. The V call is TRBV4-1, the J call TRBJ2-3; 8 bases agree with TRBD2. The CDR3 region has the DNA TGCGCCAGCAGCCAACCTACTAGCGGTAGCACAGATACGCAGTATTTT. Its translation: CASSQPTSGSTDTQYF.